Below are 3 T cell receptor beta chains sequenced from a single sample in a study of blood T cells in healthy people across ages. For the second PCR, which ran for 7 to 11 cycles, a sample-barcoded 5' primer and a J-beta primer mix were used. A single record per CDR3 protein comes from TCRdb applying MiXCR to the 5' RACE reads. The data hold 800,000 to 950,000 distinct CDR3 sequences, with 29% observed a single time. The sample was also linked to a second study, of T cells of mothers and their children.

The sample consisted of blood. The receptors were gathered from a woman aged 40 to 49 in good health.

There are a few counts of this clonotype. Just one base apart from a much larger clone, this may be a read error. The gene calls are TRBV2 and TRBJ2-4; D is unclear. Germline lookup yields CDR1 SNHLY and CDR2 FYNNEI. The CDR3 consists of 12 residues. V lost 6 bases to trimming and J lost 13 bases, with 16 bases between them. The CDR3 loop reads CASRLEYNEQYF. For the CDR3, the DNA is TGTGCCAGCAGATTAGAATACAATGAGCAGTACTTC.

The chain combines TRBV2 with TRBJ1-5; TRBD1 agrees at 9 bases. J lost 5 bases, V lost 8 bases, and 10 bases had no gene match. The germline V gene encodes CDR1 SNHLY and CDR2 FYNNEI. CDR3 length equals 15 residues. As DNA, the CDR3 is TGTGCCAGCTCAAACACAGGGGGCCGTGATCAGCCCCAGCATTTT. This translates into CASSNTGGRDQPQHF.

Ten or more counts support this clonotype. J is TRBJ2-5 and V is TRBV9; D ambiguous. The CDR3 is 15 residues long. From germline, CDR1 is SGDLS and CDR2 YYNGEE. Trimming pared 1 base from V and 5 bases from J, leaving 15 bases between. CDR3 sequence (DNA): TGTGCCAGCAGCGTATATGACGGCGTCGAGGAGACCCAGTACTTC. Protein sequence: CASSVYDGVEETQYF.